This is a list of T cell receptor beta chains from one sample in a study of beta chain features in type 1 diabetes. This table comes from immunoSEQ multiplex PCR, and its TCRdb copy is limited to in-frame clones, with some not included. The table records roughly 160,000 clones, around 8% of them present only once. The sample was central memory CD4+ T cells from blood. These TCRs come from a middle-aged woman with type 1 diabetes. The CDR3 runs from the conserved cysteine through the conserved F or W. A D gene is named only where the DNA matches it firmly. Rows give clone size only sometimes, using once, few, many, or a class for an expanded clone.

clone_size j_call v_call d_call cdr3_length cdr3_nt cdr3_aa
few TRBJ2-5 TRBV7-2 NA 15 TGTGCCAGCAGCTTAGATTTCGAGCTGTGGGCGACCCAGTACTTC CASSLDFELWATQYF
few TRBJ1-6 TRBV5-1 TRBD1 15 TGCGCCAGCAGCTCCGGACAGGGCCGAAATTCACCCCTCCACTTT CASSSGQGRNSPLHF
NA TRBJ1-1 TRBV7-9 NA 15 TGTGCCAGCAGCCCCTCGCGGGGTGTGTACACTGAAGCTTTCTTT CASSPSRGVYTEAFF
few TRBJ2-3 TRBV5-1 TRBD2 16 TGCGCCAGCAGCTTTGGGACTAGCGGGAACGCAGATACGCAGTATTTT CASSFGTSGNADTQYF
few TRBJ2-6 TRBV28 TRBD1 17 TGTGCCAGCAGGGGACAGGGGATGTTCTCTGGGGCCAACGTCCTGACTTTC CASRGQGMFSGANVLTF
few TRBJ1-1 TRBV19 TRBD1 14 TGTGCCAGTAGTTCCAGGGGGCAGTTCACTGAAGCTTTCTTT CASSSRGQFTEAFF
NA TRBJ2-3 TRBV5-1 TRBD1 16 TGCGCCAGCAGCCGCCCAGGACAGGGGGTTACAGATACGCAGTATTTT CASSRPGQGVTDTQYF
NA TRBJ2-3 TRBV28 NA 15 TGTGCCAGCAGTTTAGCACAGGCAGGGCCCTATACGCAGTATTTT CASSLAQAGPYTQYF
few TRBJ1-5 TRBV2 NA 14 TGTGCCAGCAGTGAGCGACAGGGCAATCAGCCCCAGCATTTT CASSERQGNQPQHF
NA TRBJ2-1 TRBV28 NA 16 TGTGCCAGCAGTACACCAGGAAGGGGCTCCTACAATGAGCAGTTCTTC CASSTPGRGSYNEQFF
NA TRBJ1-1 TRBV7-2 TRBD1 16 TGTGCCAGCAGCCTTTCCAGGACAGGGGGCCCTCGTGATCCTTTCTTT CASSLSRTGGPRDPFF
NA TRBJ1-4 TRBV29-1 NA 13 TGCAGCGTTGGCAGGGTCCGAAATGAAAAACTGTTTTTT CSVGRVRNEKLFF
NA TRBJ2-7 TRBV29-1 TRBD1 12 TGCAGCGTTGAGGCAGGGGGCAGCGAGCAGTACTTC CSVEAGGSEQYF
NA TRBJ1-2 TRBV18 NA 14 TGTGCCAGCTCACCACAGGGGGACCTATATGGCTACACCTTC CASSPQGDLYGYTF
few TRBJ1-1 TRBV20-1 NA 10 TGCAGTGCTATTGAGACAGTCGCTTTCTTT CSAIETVAFF
few TRBJ2-7 TRBV7-2 TRBD2 15 TGTGCCAGCAGCTTAGGGTTCGGACTAGCCTACGAGCAGTACTTC CASSLGFGLAYEQYF
NA TRBJ2-3 TRBV6-5 NA 14 TGTGCCAGCAGTTTGCAGGGAAGCACAGATACGCAGTATTTT CASSLQGSTDTQYF
few TRBJ2-7 TRBV15 NA 19 TGTGCCACCAGCTACCCACTCGGGATCAGGGGGACTAGCTCCTACGAGCAGTACTTC CATSYPLGIRGTSSYEQYF
NA TRBJ1-2 TRBV5-4 NA 13 TGTGCCAGCAGCTTGGTGGGGCAGGATGGCTACACCTTC CASSLVGQDGYTF
NA TRBJ1-1 TRBV27 NA 13 TGTGCCAGCAGTAGGGAGCGAGACACTGAAGCTTTCTTT CASSRERDTEAFF
many TRBJ1-5 TRBV7-9 NA 12 TGTGCCAGCAGCTTAGAAGGGGTGCCCCAGCATTTT CASSLEGVPQHF
NA TRBJ2-7 TRBV9 NA 13 TGTGCCAGCGGACCGGGACACCGCTACGAGCAGTACTTC CASGPGHRYEQYF
NA TRBJ1-2 TRBV28 NA 14 TGTGCCAGCAGTTTCCCCACCGGGAGGTCGGGCTACACCTTC CASSFPTGRSGYTF
many TRBJ2-1 TRBV9 TRBD2 15 TGTGCCAGCAGCGCAACCGGGACTATCTCCAATGAGCAGTTCTTC CASSATGTISNEQFF
NA TRBJ2-7 TRBV2 TRBD2 17 TGTGCCAGCAGCGGAGGGACTTTAACTAGCGACCCCTACGAGCAGTACTTC CASSGGTLTSDPYEQYF
few TRBJ2-5 TRBV5-1 NA 14 TGCGCCAGCAGCTTAGGAGCAAGCCAAGAGACCCAGTACTTC CASSLGASQETQYF
NA TRBJ1-1 TRBV5-4 NA 13 TGTGCCAGCAGACCCACAGGGACCACTGAAGCTTTCTTT CASRPTGTTEAFF
few TRBJ2-1 TRBV9 NA 16 TGTGCCAGCAGCGTAGCTACAGGGGGGGTAATGAATGAGCAGTTCTTC CASSVATGGVMNEQFF
NA TRBJ2-1 TRBV18 NA 11 TGTGCCAGCCTACAGGGAGAAGAGCAGTTCTTC CASLQGEEQFF
few TRBJ1-1 TRBV7-3 NA 14 TGTGCCAGCAGCTTAGCAGGAACGAACACTGAAGCTTTCTTT CASSLAGTNTEAFF
NA TRBJ2-5 TRBV7-9 NA 14 TGTGCCAGCAGCTTGGGCACACACTCGGAGACCCAGTACTTC CASSLGTHSETQYF
few TRBJ2-7 TRBV11-2 NA 15 TGTGCCAGCAGCTTAGGATCCGCAGGAGGGTACGAGCAGTACTTC CASSLGSAGGYEQYF
NA TRBJ2-3 TRBV6-5 TRBD1 15 TGTGCCAGCAGGCCGGGACAGGGGCTTGCGGATACGCAGTATTTT CASRPGQGLADTQYF
few TRBJ1-2 TRBV7-8 TRBD1 15 TGTGCCAGCAGCTTAGGCGGGACAGAAAACTATGGCTACACCTTC CASSLGGTENYGYTF
NA TRBJ2-2 TRBV10-3 TRBD2 15 TGTGCCATCAGAGGGACTAGCGGGAGCACCGGGGAGCTGTTTTTT CAIRGTSGSTGELFF
few TRBJ2-6 TRBV11-2 NA 13 TGTGCCAGCAGCTTCGTGGGGGCCAACGTCCTGACTTTC CASSFVGANVLTF
NA TRBJ2-3 TRBV10-3 TRBD1 14 TGTGCCATCAGTGAGAGGCAGGGGGCAGATACGCAGTATTTT CAISERQGADTQYF
NA TRBJ2-2 TRBV13 NA 15 TGTGCCAGCAGCCCCGGGACCGGGAGCACCGGGGAGCTGTTTTTT CASSPGTGSTGELFF
few TRBJ2-7 TRBV7-9 NA 16 TGTGCCAGCAGCTCCCTACAGGGATCAGTTACCTACGAGCAGTACTTC CASSSLQGSVTYEQYF
NA TRBJ1-2 TRBV2 NA 13 TGTGCCAGCAGTAGGGCAGGAGAGGGCGGCTACACCTTC CASSRAGEGGYTF
NA TRBJ2-5 TRBV5-1 NA 13 TGCGCCAGCAGCTCCCCAGGGAAAGAGACCCAGTACTTC CASSSPGKETQYF
NA TRBJ2-7 TRBV19 TRBD2 17 TGTGCCAGTAGCCCCCTCTCGGGGGGACTCGGGGTCTTTCAGCAGTACTTC CASSPLSGGLGVFQQYF
NA TRBJ2-5 TRBV7-3 TRBD2 14 TGTGCCAGCAGCTATAGCGGGGGGCAAGAGACCCAGTACTTC CASSYSGGQETQYF
few TRBJ2-1 TRBV7-3 TRBD2 15 TGTGCCAGCAGCTCCGGGACTAGCGGCTACAATGAGCAGTTCTTC CASSSGTSGYNEQFF
NA TRBJ1-2 TRBV5-1 NA 12 TGCGCCAGCACCCTACAGGGAGACGGCTACACCTTC CASTLQGDGYTF
few TRBJ1-4 TRBV4-3 TRBD1 15 TGCGCCAGCAGCCAAGCTCCCTCAGGGGGCGAAAAACTGTTTTTT CASSQAPSGGEKLFF
few TRBJ2-1 TRBV5-1 NA 12 TGCGCCAGCAGCTGGGGCGGCAGTGAGCAGTTCTTC CASSWGGSEQFF
NA TRBJ2-3 TRBV10-3 NA 14 TGTGCCATCAGTGACACCGGGGGTCCAGATACGCAGTATTTT CAISDTGGPDTQYF
NA TRBJ2-1 TRBV10-3 NA 13 TGTGCCATCAGTGAGGTCGGCGGCAATGAGCAGTTCTTC CAISEVGGNEQFF
few TRBJ2-2 TRBV5-1 NA 16 TGCGCCAGCAGCTTGGCTAACAGGGAGGGCACCGGGGAGCTGTTTTTT CASSLANREGTGELFF
many TRBJ1-2 TRBV20-1 NA 11 TGCAGTGCTACTAAGGGGAATGGCTACACCTTC CSATKGNGYTF
many TRBJ2-5 TRBV18 NA 14 TGTGCCAGCTCACCGCTACAGGGTGGGGAGACCCAGTACTTC CASSPLQGGETQYF
NA TRBJ1-1 TRBV27 NA 18 TGTGCCAGCAGGATGGGGGCAGGGGCATTTCGCGGGGGCGCTGAAGCTTTCTTT CASRMGAGAFRGGAEAFF
NA TRBJ1-1 TRBV7-3 NA 13 TGTGCCAGCAGCGGGGGCGGCAACACTGAAGCTTTCTTT CASSGGGNTEAFF
few TRBJ2-2 TRBV10-3 TRBD2 16 TGTGCCATCAGTCCCGGGGGGACTCGGACCACCGGGGAGCTGTTTTTT CAISPGGTRTTGELFF
NA TRBJ2-5 TRBV28 NA 13 TGTGCCAGCAGTTTATATAGGGGGGAGACCCAGTACTTC CASSLYRGETQYF
NA TRBJ1-1 TRBV4-2 NA 13 TGTGCCAGCAGCCAAGATCGAAGCGGGGTGGCTTTCTTT CASSQDRSGVAFF